These 19 T cell receptor beta chains were all obtained from the same sample, sequenced in a study of neurological immune-mediated disorders. One entry per CDR3 protein, called by TCRdb with MiXCR from the 5' RACE reads. The repertoire consists of about 76,000 distinct CDR3 sequences, with 15% to 20% occurring once and the leading ten covering 15%. Source material: PBMCs. The receptor set was obtained from a woman in her forties in good health.

This clonotype appeared many times. The V call is TRBV4-2, the J call TRBJ2-3; D uncertain. Germline-derived CDR1 and CDR2 are LGHNA and YNFKEQ. Trimming cost V 4 bases and J 0 bases, with 5 bases left between them. CDR3 length equals 13 residues. The CDR3 DNA follows: TGTGCCAGCAGCCTAACTAGCACAGATACGCAGTATTTT. This codes for CASSLTSTDTQYF.

In its sample, this clonotype was seen many times. The chain combines TRBV7-9 with TRBJ1-1, with a weak D call TRBD1 (6 bases). V was shortened by 5 bases and J by 5 bases, with 12 bases between the two germline ends. CDR1 is SEHNR, CDR2 FQNEAQ, per germline (reference sequence). The CDR3 runs to 13 residues. The CDR3 sequence is CASSTTGSTEAFF. The CDR3 DNA reads TGTGCCAGCAGCACCACAGGGTCGACTGAAGCTTTCTTT.

This clonotype was observed many times. The chain joins TRBV10-3 to TRBJ2-5; TRBD1 might be the D (6 bases). Trimming took 11 bases from V and 5 from J, leaving 21 bases between them. In germline, CDR1 is ENHRY, CDR2 SYGVKD. The CDR3 is 14 amino acids. Here the CDR3 reads CAVAATGIQETQYF. Here the CDR3 DNA reads TGTGCCGTCGCTGCAACAGGGATCCAGGAGACCCAGTACTTC.

This clonotype was seen repeatedly, ten times or more. The chain has TRBV20-1 and TRBJ2-7; weak D call: TRBD1 (5 bases). The germline V gene encodes CDR1 DFQATT and CDR2 SNEGSKA (reference sequence). The CDR3 runs to 13 residues. Trimming stripped 5 bases from V and 5 bases from J, with 16 bases between. This CDR3 is CSAAEPRVNEQYV. The DNA for the CDR3 is TGCAGTGCTGCAGAACCCAGGGTTAACGAGCAGTACGTC.

This clonotype occurred a few times. J is TRBJ1-1 and V is TRBV4-3; D gene ambiguous. Germline CDR1 reads LGHNA; CDR2 reads YSLEER. The CDR3 length is 14 residues. The ends were cut back, 0 bases at V and 1 base at J, with 6 bases in the middle. The CDR3 loop is CASSQDQTNTEAFF. CDR3 sequence (DNA): TGCGCCAGCAGCCAAGACCAAACGAACACTGAAGCTTTCTTT.

This clonotype has a count of ten or more. The rearrangement joins TRBV5-1 to TRBJ2-7, with a tentative D call TRBD1 (6 bases). V lost 5 bases and J lost 3, with 15 bases in between. The germline CDR1 and CDR2 sequences are SGHRS and YFSETQ. CDR3 size: 14 residues. The CDR3 protein is CASRLTGPSYEQYF. The CDR3 DNA follows: TGCGCCAGCAGGCTCACAGGGCCCAGCTACGAGCAGTACTTC.

The table lists this clonotype with many counts. The CDR3 DNA is TGTGCCAGCCGGTTCCGTGCGGGGGAGACAGATACGCAGTATTTT. Translated: CASRFRAGETDTQYF. J is TRBJ2-3 and V is TRBV2, with 7 bases that match TRBD2. CDR1 and CDR2 (germline): SNHLY, FYNNEI. The CDR3 covers 15 residues. The J segment lost 3 bases and the V segment lost 8 bases, leaving 11 bases of the junction unmatched.

The chain joins TRBV6-2 or TRBV6-3 to TRBJ1-5; D might be TRBD1 (5 bases). Trimming cost V 2 bases and J 9 bases, with 11 bases left between them. The germline CDR1 and CDR2 sequences are MNHEY and SVGEGT. The CDR3 extends over 13 amino acids. This chain's CDR3 is CASSYAGGSPQHF. The CDR3 DNA sequence: TGTGCCAGCAGTTACGCCGGGGGGTCGCCCCAGCATTTT.

This clonotype was detected many times. V and J are TRBV6-6 and TRBJ1-1, with D possibly being TRBD1 (6 bases). Trimming pared 6 bases from V and 9 bases from J, leaving 11 bases between. The germline V gene has CDR1 MNHNY and CDR2 SVGAGI (reference sequence). The CDR3 contains 11 residues. In DNA, the CDR3 is TGTGCCAGCAGATCCCAGGGGCAAGCTTTCTTT. Its translation is CASRSQGQAFF.

This clonotype was recorded many times. The genes are TRBV21-1 and TRBJ2-5. TRBV21-1 is annotated as a pseudogene. The CDR3 has 13 residues. The CDR3 loop reads CASSKKGGETQYF. CDR3 bases: TGTGCCAGCAGCAAAAAGGGTGGAGAGACCCAGTACTTC.

The sample holds many counts of this clonotype. The chain is built from TRBV4-2 and TRBJ2-3; 14 nucleotides match TRBD2. CDR3 length: 18 amino acids. The trim removed 5 bases at V and 2 bases at J, leaving 9 bases unmatched. Germline CDR1 LGHNA, CDR2 YNFKEQ. CDR3 amino acids: CASSSLGLAGGPTDTQYF. The CDR3 DNA follows: TGTGCCAGCAGCTCCCTCGGACTAGCGGGGGGACCCACAGATACGCAGTATTTT.

A note on this clonotype: The junction shows a germline mismatch at one end, possibly a read error. V is TRBV14 and J is TRBJ1-2, with D unclear. CDR3 length: 13 amino acids. CDR1 is SGHDN, CDR2 FVKESK, per germline. This chain's CDR3 is CVSSQEEAAPSTF. The CDR3 nucleotides read TGTGTCAGCAGCCAAGAGGAGGCAGCCCCTAGCACCTTC.

Many counts were recorded for this clonotype. The chain uses TRBV7-2 and TRBJ1-4; 8 positions match TRBD1. Germline V gives CDR1 SGHTA, CDR2 FQGNSA. This CDR3 is 13 amino acids long. With 7 bases clipped from V and 8 bases from J, the junction kept 6 bases outside the gene matches. The CDR3 protein is CASTSDRAEKLFF. CDR3 sequence (DNA): TGTGCCAGCACTTCGGACAGGGCCGAAAAACTGTTTTTT. The complete variable domain, with remaining parts taken from reference TRBV7-2 and TRBJ1-4, reads GAGVSQSPSNKVTEKGKDVELRCDPISGHTALYWYRQSLGQGLEFLIYFQGNSAPDKSGLPSDRFSAERTGGSVSTLTIQRTQQEDSAVYLCASTSDRAEKLFFGSGTQLSVL.

V is TRBV7-9 and J is TRBJ2-7; D may be TRBD1 (6 bases). This CDR3 has 13 amino acids. V lost 1 base and J 8 bases, leaving 12 bases between the germline ends. The germline V gene encodes CDR1 SEHNR and CDR2 FQNEAQ (reference sequence). The CDR3 DNA reads as TGTGCCAGCAGCTTAGGGGACACCCCTAAGCAGTACTTC. It codes for CASSLGDTPKQYF.

This clonotype was detected ten times or more. The chain is built from TRBV7-2 and TRBJ1-2; D is uncertain. Trimming stripped 5 bases from V and 2 bases from J, with 12 bases between. The CDR3 is made up of 14 amino acids. Germline V gives CDR1 SGHTA, CDR2 FQGNSA. CDR3 residues: CASSSSTLNYGYTF. DNA of the CDR3: TGTGCCAGCAGCAGTTCGACACTAAACTATGGCTACACCTTC.

Ten or more counts support this clonotype. The chain employs TRBV12-3 or TRBV12-4 and TRBJ2-5, with no clear D. The V end lost 6 bases, the J end lost 2 bases, and 4 bases lay between the germline ends. CDR3 size: 11 residues. The chain's CDR3 is CASSKQETQYF. CDR3 DNA sequence: TGTGCCAGCAGCAAACAAGAGACCCAGTACTTC.

Details on this clonotype: A read error may produce the germline difference seen at one junction end. This chain connects TRBV4-1 to TRBJ1-5; D is unresolved. Per germline, CDR1 MGHRA and CDR2 YSYEKL. This CDR3 has 15 amino acids. The CDR3 spells CASSQGPCKNQPHHF. Written as DNA, the CDR3 is TGCGCCAGCAGCCAAGGCCCCTGCAAAAATCAGCCCCATCATTTT.

This clonotype was detected ten times or more. V and J are TRBV5-5 and TRBJ1-2, with a possible D match to TRBD1 (6 bases). Germline CDR1 SGHKS, CDR2 YYEKEE (reference sequence). CDR3 size: 15 residues. V lost 4 bases, J lost 2 bases, and 15 bases lay in between. Here the CDR3 DNA reads TGTGCCAGCAGCCGAAGGACAGAGCTCAACTATGGCTACACCTTC. Translation: CASSRRTELNYGYTF.

This clonotype was detected ten times or more. The chain is built from TRBV6-2 or TRBV6-3 and TRBJ2-3; no definite D call. Germline V lookup: CDR1 MNHEY, CDR2 SVGEGT. Trimming took off 7 bases at V and 0 bases at J, with 11 bases between the two ends. The CDR3 consists of 14 residues. Written as DNA, the CDR3 is TGTGCCAGCAACATGGTCGCGAGCACAGATACGCAGTATTTT. This sequence encodes CASNMVASTDTQYF.